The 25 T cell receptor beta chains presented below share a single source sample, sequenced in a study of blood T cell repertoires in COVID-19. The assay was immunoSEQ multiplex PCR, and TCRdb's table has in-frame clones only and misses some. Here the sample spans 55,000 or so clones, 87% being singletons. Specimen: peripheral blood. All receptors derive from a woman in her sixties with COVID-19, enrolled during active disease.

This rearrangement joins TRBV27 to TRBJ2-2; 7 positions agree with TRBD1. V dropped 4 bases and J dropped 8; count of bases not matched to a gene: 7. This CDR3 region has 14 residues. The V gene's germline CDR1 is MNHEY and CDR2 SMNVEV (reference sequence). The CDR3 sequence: CASSSYLQGGELFF. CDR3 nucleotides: TGTGCCAGCAGTTCTTATTTACAGGGGGGGGAGCTGTTTTTT.

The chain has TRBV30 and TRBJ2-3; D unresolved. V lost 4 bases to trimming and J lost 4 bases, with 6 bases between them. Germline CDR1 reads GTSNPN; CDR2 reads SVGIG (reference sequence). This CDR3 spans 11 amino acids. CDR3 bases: TGTGCCTGGACCGTCTCAGATACGCAGTATTTT. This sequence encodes CAWTVSDTQYF.

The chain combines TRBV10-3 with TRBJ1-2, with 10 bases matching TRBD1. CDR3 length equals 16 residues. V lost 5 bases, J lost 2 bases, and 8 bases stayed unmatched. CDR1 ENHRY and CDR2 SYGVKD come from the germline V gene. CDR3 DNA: TGTGCCATCAGTTCCCCGGGGGGACAGGGGAACTATGGCTACACCTTC. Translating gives CAISSPGGQGNYGYTF.

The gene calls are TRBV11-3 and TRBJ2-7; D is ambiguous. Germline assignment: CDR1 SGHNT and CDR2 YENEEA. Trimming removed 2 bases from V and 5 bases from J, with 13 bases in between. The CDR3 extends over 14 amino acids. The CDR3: CASSLPGRPNEQYF. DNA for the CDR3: TGTGCCAGCAGCTTACCAGGTCGACCAAACGAGCAGTACTTC.

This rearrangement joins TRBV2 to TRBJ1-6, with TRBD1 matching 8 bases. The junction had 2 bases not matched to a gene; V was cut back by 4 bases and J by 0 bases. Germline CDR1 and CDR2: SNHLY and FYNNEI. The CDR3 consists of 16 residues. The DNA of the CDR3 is TGTGCCAGCAGTGGGACAGGGACCTCCTATAATTCACCCCTCCACTTT. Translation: CASSGTGTSYNSPLHF.

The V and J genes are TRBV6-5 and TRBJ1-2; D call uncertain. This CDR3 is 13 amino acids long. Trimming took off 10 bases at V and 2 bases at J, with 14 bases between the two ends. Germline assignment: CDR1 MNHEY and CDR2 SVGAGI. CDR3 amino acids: CATKRTENYGYTF. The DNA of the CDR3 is TGTGCCACCAAAAGGACTGAAAACTATGGCTACACCTTC.

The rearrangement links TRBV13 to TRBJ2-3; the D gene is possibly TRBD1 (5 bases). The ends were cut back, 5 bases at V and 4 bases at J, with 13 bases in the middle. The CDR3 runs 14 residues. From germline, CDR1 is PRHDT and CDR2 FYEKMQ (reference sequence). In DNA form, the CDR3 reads TGTGCCAGCAGCGAGAACACAGGACCAGATACGCAGTATTTT. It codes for CASSENTGPDTQYF.

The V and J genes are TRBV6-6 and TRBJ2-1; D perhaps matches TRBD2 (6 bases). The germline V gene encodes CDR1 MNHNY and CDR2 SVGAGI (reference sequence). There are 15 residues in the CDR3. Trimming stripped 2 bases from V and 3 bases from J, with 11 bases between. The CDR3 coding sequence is TGTGCCAGCAGTTACGAAGGAGGGCTCTACAATGAGCAGTTCTTC. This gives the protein CASSYEGGLYNEQFF.

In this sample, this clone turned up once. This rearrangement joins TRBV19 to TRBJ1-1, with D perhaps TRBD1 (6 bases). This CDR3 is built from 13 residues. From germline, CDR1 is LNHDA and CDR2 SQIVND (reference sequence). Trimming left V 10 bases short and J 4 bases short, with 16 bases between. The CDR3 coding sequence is TGTGCCACTAGAACAGGGCAACGCACTGAAGCTTTCTTT. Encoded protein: CATRTGQRTEAFF. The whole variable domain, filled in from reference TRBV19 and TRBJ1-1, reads DGGITQSPKYLFRKEGQNVTLSCEQNLNHDAMYWYRQDPGQGLRLIYYSQIVNDFQKGDIAEGYSVSREKKESFPLTVTSAQKNPTAFYLCATRTGQRTEAFFGQGTRLTVV.

CDR3 sequence reads: CASSERGRQPQHF. The CDR3, as DNA: TGTGCCAGCAGTGAGAGGGGGCGGCAGCCCCAGCATTTT. J is TRBJ1-5 and V is TRBV2; 7 bases agree with TRBD1. The CDR3 loop spans 13 amino acids. The V segment lost 3 bases and the J segment 7 bases; nucleotides outside the gene matches: 3. Looked up from germline, CDR1 is SNHLY and CDR2 is FYNNEI.

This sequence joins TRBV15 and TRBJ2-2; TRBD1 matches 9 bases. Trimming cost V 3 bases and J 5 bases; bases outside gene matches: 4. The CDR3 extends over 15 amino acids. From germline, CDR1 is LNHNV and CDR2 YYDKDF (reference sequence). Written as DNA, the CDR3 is TGTGCCACCAGCAGCCCGGGACAGGGTACCGGGGAGCTGTTTTTT. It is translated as CATSSPGQGTGELFF.

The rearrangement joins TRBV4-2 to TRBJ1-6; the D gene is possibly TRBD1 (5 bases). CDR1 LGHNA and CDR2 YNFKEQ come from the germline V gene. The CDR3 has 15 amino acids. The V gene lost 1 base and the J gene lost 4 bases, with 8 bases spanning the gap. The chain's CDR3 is CASSQGTQYNSPLHF. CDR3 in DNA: TGTGCCAGCAGCCAAGGGACACAGTATAATTCACCCCTCCACTTT.

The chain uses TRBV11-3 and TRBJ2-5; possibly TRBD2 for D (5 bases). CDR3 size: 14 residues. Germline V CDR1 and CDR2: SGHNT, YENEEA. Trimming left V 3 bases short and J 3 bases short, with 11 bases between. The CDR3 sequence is CASSFLTGKETQYF. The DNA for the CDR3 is TGTGCCAGCAGCTTTTTGACGGGAAAAGAGACCCAGTACTTC.

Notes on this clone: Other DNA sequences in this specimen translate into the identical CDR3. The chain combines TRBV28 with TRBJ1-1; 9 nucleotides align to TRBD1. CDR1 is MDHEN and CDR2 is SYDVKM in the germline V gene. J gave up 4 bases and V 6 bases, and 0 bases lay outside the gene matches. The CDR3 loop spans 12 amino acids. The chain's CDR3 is CASRTGGTEAFF. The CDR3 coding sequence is TGTGCCAGCAGGACAGGGGGCACTGAAGCTTTCTTT.

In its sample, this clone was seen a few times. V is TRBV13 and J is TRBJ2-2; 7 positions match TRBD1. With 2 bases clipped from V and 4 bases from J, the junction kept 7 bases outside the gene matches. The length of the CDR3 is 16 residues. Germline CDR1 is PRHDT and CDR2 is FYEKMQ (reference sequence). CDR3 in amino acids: CASSLWTGAVTGELFF. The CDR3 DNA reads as TGTGCCAGCAGCTTATGGACAGGCGCGGTCACCGGGGAGCTGTTTTTT.

The chain's CDR3 is CASSRQAGESLGEQYF. DNA for the CDR3: TGCGCCAGCAGCCGACAAGCGGGAGAGAGTCTCGGGGAGCAGTACTTC. J is TRBJ2-7 and V is TRBV4-1; TRBD2 matches at 8 bases. CDR1 MGHRA and CDR2 YSYEKL come from the germline V gene. There are 16 residues in the CDR3. V lost 4 bases to trimming and J lost 7 bases; unmatched junction nucleotides: 15.

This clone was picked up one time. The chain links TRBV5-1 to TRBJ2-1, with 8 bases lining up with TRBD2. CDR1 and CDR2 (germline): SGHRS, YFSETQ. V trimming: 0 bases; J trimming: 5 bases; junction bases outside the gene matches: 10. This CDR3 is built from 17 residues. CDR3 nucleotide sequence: TGCGCCAGCAGCTTGGTGTTTCCGGGAGGGCCCCACAATGAGCAGTTCTTC. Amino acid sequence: CASSLVFPGGPHNEQFF. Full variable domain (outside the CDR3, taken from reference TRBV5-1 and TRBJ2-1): KAGVTQTPRYLIKTRGQQVTLSCSPISGHRSVSWYQQTPGQGLQFLFEYFSETQRNKGNFPGRFSGRQFSNSRSEMNVSTLELGDSALYLCASSLVFPGGPHNEQFFGPGTRLTVL.

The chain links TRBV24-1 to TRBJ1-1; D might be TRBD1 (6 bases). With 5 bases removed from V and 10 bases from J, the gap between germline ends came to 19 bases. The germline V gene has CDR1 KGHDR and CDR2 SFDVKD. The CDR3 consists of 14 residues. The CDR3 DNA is TGTGCCACCAGTGCCCCGGGCCAGGGAGGGGGAGCTTTCTTT. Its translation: CATSAPGQGGGAFF.

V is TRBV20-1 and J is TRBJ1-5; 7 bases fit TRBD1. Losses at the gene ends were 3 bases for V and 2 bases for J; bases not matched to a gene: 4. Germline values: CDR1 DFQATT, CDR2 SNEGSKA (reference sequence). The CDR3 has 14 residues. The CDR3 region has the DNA TGCAGTGCTAGTAAGGGGGCGGGCAATCAGCCCCAGCATTTT. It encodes CSASKGAGNQPQHF.

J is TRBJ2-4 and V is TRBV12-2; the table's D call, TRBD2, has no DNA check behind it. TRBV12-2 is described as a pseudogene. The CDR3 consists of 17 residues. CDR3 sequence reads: CASRSRLAGGYKNIQYF. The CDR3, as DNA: TGTGCAAGTCGCTCACGACTAGCGGGAGGATACAAAAACATTCAGTACTTC.

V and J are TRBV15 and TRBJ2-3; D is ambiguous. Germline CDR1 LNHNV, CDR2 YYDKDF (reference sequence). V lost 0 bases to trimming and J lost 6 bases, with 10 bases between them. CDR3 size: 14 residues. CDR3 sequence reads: CATSRDLSSDTQYF. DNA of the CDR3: TGTGCCACCAGCAGAGATCTTAGTTCTGATACGCAGTATTTT.

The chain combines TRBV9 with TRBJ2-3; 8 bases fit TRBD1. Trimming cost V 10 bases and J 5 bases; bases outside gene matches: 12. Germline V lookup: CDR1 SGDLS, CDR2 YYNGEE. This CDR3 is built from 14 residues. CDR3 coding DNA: TGTGCCCCAGAGGACAGGGAAATCGTAGATACGCAGTATTTT. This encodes CAPEDREIVDTQYF.

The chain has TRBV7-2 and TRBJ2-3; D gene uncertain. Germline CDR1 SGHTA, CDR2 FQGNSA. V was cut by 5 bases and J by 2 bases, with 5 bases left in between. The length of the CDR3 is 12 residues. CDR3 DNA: TGTGCCAGCAGCGTATACACAGATACGCAGTATTTT. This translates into CASSVYTDTQYF. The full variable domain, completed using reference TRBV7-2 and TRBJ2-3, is GAGVSQSPSNKVTEKGKDVELRCDPISGHTALYWYRQSLGQGLEFLIYFQGNSAPDKSGLPSDRFSAERTGGSVSTLTIQRTQQEDSAVYLCASSVYTDTQYFGPGTRLTVL.

The CDR3 DNA follows: TGCAGCGGAGCCAGGGGAACAGGCAATGAGCAGTTCTTC. Translating gives CSGARGTGNEQFF. This sequence joins TRBV29-1 and TRBJ2-1; D possibly corresponds to TRBD1 (6 bases). Looked up from germline, CDR1 is SQVTM and CDR2 is ANQGSEA. V shed 7 bases and J shed 6 bases, with 16 bases lying between them. CDR3 length equals 13 residues.

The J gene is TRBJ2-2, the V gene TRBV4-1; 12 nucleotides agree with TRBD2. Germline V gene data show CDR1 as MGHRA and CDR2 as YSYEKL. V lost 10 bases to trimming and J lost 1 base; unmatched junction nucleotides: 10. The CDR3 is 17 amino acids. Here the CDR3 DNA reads TGCGCCACCTACCCGACTAGCGGGAGAGTGAACACCGGGGAGCTGTTTTTT. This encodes CATYPTSGRVNTGELFF.